The 30 T cell receptor beta chains given below trace back to one sample, sequenced in a study of T cell repertoires in cytomegalovirus infection. TCRdb reprocessed the reads via MiXCR and lists one record per CDR3 protein. The sample holds approximately 320,000 distinct CDR3 sequences; roughly 9.5% are singletons and the top ten take 3.5% to 4.5%. Source material: PBMCs. These receptors were obtained from a human donor in good health (CMV status not recorded). Some clones in this sample may be carry-over from other donors' samples.

This clonotype was counted between two and nine times. CDR3: CASSPDGIYEQYF. CDR3 sequence (DNA): TGTGCCAGCAGCCCGGACGGGATCTACGAGCAGTACTTC. The genes are TRBV7-6 and TRBJ2-7, with D possibly TRBD2 on 5 matching bases. Deletions cut 5 bases from V and 3 bases from J, with 11 bases between. The CDR3 runs to 13 residues. The germline CDR1 and CDR2 sequences are SGHVS and FNYEAQ.

V gene TRBV28 combines with J gene TRBJ1-5, with 9 bases matching TRBD1. Germline V CDR1 and CDR2: MDHEN, SYDVKM. With V trimmed by 5 bases and J by 6 bases, 8 bases remained unmatched. The CDR3 has 15 amino acids. The CDR3 here is CASSPAYRGRQPQHF. The CDR3 DNA reads as TGTGCCAGCAGTCCGGCTTACAGGGGGCGTCAGCCCCAGCATTTT.

This clonotype was counted only a few times. J is TRBJ2-1 and V is TRBV6-1, with D uncertain. Trimming took 2 bases from V and 0 from J, leaving 8 bases between them. Germline V lookup: CDR1 MNHNS, CDR2 SASEGT. This CDR3 comprises 15 residues. CDR3: CASSEKGFSYNEQFF. The CDR3, as DNA: TGTGCCAGCAGTGAAAAGGGCTTCTCCTACAATGAGCAGTTCTTC.

The sample holds many counts of this clonotype. The genes are TRBV28 and TRBJ2-1; 7 bases are a match to TRBD1. With V trimmed by 4 bases and J by 0 bases, 6 bases remained unmatched. Per the germline V gene, CDR1 is MDHEN and CDR2 is SYDVKM. The CDR3 totals 16 residues. CDR3 in amino acids: CASSSETGISYNEQFF. CDR3 sequence (DNA): TGTGCCAGCAGTTCCGAGACAGGGATCTCCTACAATGAGCAGTTCTTC.

With respect to this clonotype: Mismatch with germline at one junction end may stem from a read error. J is TRBJ2-1 and V is TRBV19, with TRBD2 as a possible D gene (5 bases). The CDR3 spans 14 residues. The germline CDR1 and CDR2 sequences are LNHDA and SQIVND (reference sequence). The DNA of the CDR3 is TGTGCGTCTAGGGAGACCTACTCCTACAATGAGCATTTCTTC. Protein product: CASRETYSYNEHFF.

This clonotype was seen at least ten times. This chain connects TRBV15 to TRBJ2-7, with TRBD2 matching over 8 bases. Germline loops: CDR1 LNHNV, CDR2 YYDKDF (reference sequence). The CDR3 has 15 amino acids. V trimming: 5 bases; J trimming: 4 bases; junction bases outside the gene matches: 10. The CDR3 loop reads CATSPRVSGIYEQYF. DNA of the CDR3: TGTGCCACCAGCCCCCGGGTTAGCGGGATTTACGAGCAGTACTTC.

This clonotype was seen many times. This chain connects TRBV7-2 to TRBJ2-3; possibly TRBD1 for D (7 bases). From germline, CDR1 is SGHTA and CDR2 FQGNSA. The CDR3 runs to 15 residues. V gave up 5 bases and J gave up 4 bases, with 16 bases separating them. CDR3 in amino acids: CASSQGGPRADTQYF. DNA for the CDR3: TGTGCCAGCAGCCAGGGGGGACCAAGGGCAGATACGCAGTATTTT.

This clonotype was picked up many times. The V and J genes are TRBV5-6 and TRBJ1-2; no clear D. The CDR3 consists of 13 residues. CDR1 SGHDT and CDR2 YYEEEE come from the germline V gene. V lost 0 bases to trimming and J lost 4 bases, with 7 bases between them. This chain's CDR3 is CASSLDGRYGYTF. The CDR3 coding sequence is TGTGCCAGCAGCTTGGACGGTCGCTATGGCTACACCTTC.

This chain uses TRBV6-2 or TRBV6-3 with TRBJ2-3, with 7 bases aligning to TRBD1. V shed 8 bases and J 5 bases; nucleotides not matched to a gene: 10. The CDR3 loop spans 14 amino acids. Germline V CDR1 and CDR2: MNHEY, SVGEGT. CDR3 nucleotides: TGTGCCAGCCTACCCACAGGGGTTCTAGATACGCAGTATTTT. It translates to CASLPTGVLDTQYF.

This clonotype has only a few counts. The chain employs TRBV4-3 and TRBJ1-2; D call uncertain. CDR1 and CDR2 (germline): LGHNA, YSLEER. The CDR3 sequence is 16 residues long. V was clipped by 0 bases and J by 4 bases, with 15 bases between them. The CDR3: CASSQDNAVGGYGYTF. The CDR3 nucleotides read TGCGCCAGCAGCCAAGATAATGCGGTGGGAGGCTATGGCTACACCTTC.

The sample holds a few counts of this clonotype. The rearrangement joins TRBV7-6 to TRBJ2-5; D unclear. This CDR3 spans 14 amino acids. V gave up 5 bases and J gave up 0 bases, with 10 bases separating them. CDR1 is SGHVS, CDR2 FNYEAQ, per germline. CDR3 residues: CASSPFGYQETQYF. The CDR3 coding sequence is TGTGCCAGCAGCCCATTTGGCTACCAAGAGACCCAGTACTTC.

This clonotype was recorded many times. The J gene is TRBJ2-3, the V gene TRBV7-2, with TRBD2 matching over 7 bases. Looked up from germline, CDR1 is SGHTA and CDR2 is FQGNSA. The V segment lost 1 base and the J segment 3 bases; nucleotides outside the gene matches: 4. The length of the CDR3 is 15 residues. CDR3 DNA sequence: TGTGCCAGCAGCTTAGGCCGAGCGGGGACAGATACGCAGTATTTT. It translates to CASSLGRAGTDTQYF.

This clonotype was observed many times. J is TRBJ2-3 and V is TRBV7-2, with 12 positions matching TRBD2. Unmatched junction bases numbered 4, after V lost 2 bases and J lost 4 bases. Germline CDR1 reads SGHTA; CDR2 reads FQGNSA. This CDR3 region has 16 residues. The CDR3 reads CASSLQTSGRADTQYF. The DNA for the CDR3 is TGTGCCAGCAGCTTACAGACTAGCGGGAGAGCAGATACGCAGTATTTT.

This clonotype was seen at least ten times. The chain combines TRBV7-8 with TRBJ1-2; 8 positions agree with TRBD1. The CDR3 runs to 16 residues. The germline V gene encodes CDR1 SGHVS and CDR2 FQNEAQ. V lost 5 bases and J lost 4; bases outside the gene matches: 12. The CDR3 loop is CASSPAWTGILYGYTF. In DNA form, the CDR3 reads TGTGCCAGCAGCCCGGCCTGGACAGGGATTCTCTATGGCTACACCTTC.

This clonotype has a count of ten or more. This chain uses TRBV7-2 with TRBJ1-1; maybe TRBD1 (6 bases). The CDR3 is 16 amino acids. The germline CDR1 and CDR2 sequences are SGHTA and FQGNSA. The V end lost 2 bases, the J end lost 5 bases, and 18 bases lay between the germline ends. In DNA, the CDR3 is TGTGCCAGCAGCTTACAAGGGGCGATCAGGGGAACTGAAGCTTTCTTT. Amino acid sequence: CASSLQGAIRGTEAFF.

This clonotype was seen ten or more times. The gene calls are TRBV7-2 and TRBJ2-5; 12 bases are a match to TRBD2. CDR3 length equals 18 residues. V gave up 3 bases and J gave up 1 base; unmatched junction bases: 9. The germline V gene encodes CDR1 SGHTA and CDR2 FQGNSA. The CDR3: CASSLSLAGGVVQETQYF. The CDR3 DNA sequence: TGTGCCAGCAGCTTGTCGCTAGCGGGGGGGGTAGTCCAAGAGACCCAGTACTTC.

This clonotype has a count of ten or more. This rearrangement joins TRBV7-2 to TRBJ1-6; the D is unclear. Germline V gene data show CDR1 as SGHTA and CDR2 as FQGNSA. The CDR3 sequence is 15 residues long. The V end was cut by 5 bases, the J end by 5 bases, with 13 bases between. The DNA of the CDR3 is TGTGCCAGCAGCGGAGCCGTCAGAGATAATTCACCCCTCCACTTT. The encoded protein is CASSGAVRDNSPLHF.

This clonotype has more than one count but fewer than ten. This chain connects TRBV7-3 to TRBJ2-1; 7 positions match TRBD2. After removal of 4 bases from V and 8 bases from J, the junction contained 11 bases not matched to a gene. CDR1 is SGHTA, CDR2 FQGTGA, per germline. The CDR3 totals 15 residues. CDR3 DNA: TGTGCCAGCAGCTCCCTTACGGCGGGAGTACATGAGCAGTTCTTC. Translating gives CASSSLTAGVHEQFF.

CDR3 loop: CASSLGGQDTQYF. In DNA form, the CDR3 reads TGTGCCAGCAGCTTAGGGGGACAAGATACGCAGTATTTT. This sequence joins TRBV7-9 and TRBJ2-3; perhaps TRBD1 as D (6 bases). This CDR3 is 13 amino acids long. Per germline, CDR1 SEHNR and CDR2 FQNEAQ (reference sequence). V was clipped by 1 base and J by 5 bases, with 7 bases between them.

This clonotype was observed many times. The rearrangement joins TRBV28 to TRBJ2-3; 12 positions match TRBD2. V lost 3 bases and J lost 2; bases outside the gene matches: 3. This CDR3 has 16 residues. Germline V lookup: CDR1 MDHEN, CDR2 SYDVKM. The CDR3 is CASSLGLAGFTDTQYF. CDR3 nucleotide sequence: TGTGCCAGCAGTTTGGGACTAGCGGGTTTCACAGATACGCAGTATTTT.

This clonotype was seen more than once but under ten times. J is TRBJ2-7 and V is TRBV6-1; D gene uncertain. Trimming took 7 bases from V and 6 from J, leaving 19 bases between them. CDR3 length: 14 amino acids. Germline-derived CDR1 and CDR2 are MNHNS and SASEGT. The CDR3 nucleotides read TGTGCCAGCACGTTGGAACTCATGATCCGCGAGCAGTACTTC. This encodes CASTLELMIREQYF.

This clonotype was picked up many times. This chain links TRBV7-8 with TRBJ2-1; 10 positions match TRBD2. Per the germline V gene, CDR1 is SGHVS and CDR2 is FQNEAQ. This CDR3 is built from 17 residues. V lost 2 bases and J lost 8; bases outside the gene matches: 12. In DNA, the CDR3 is TGTGCCAGCAGCTTATTTGGACTAGCGGCTAATAAGGATGAGCAGTTCTTC. This codes for CASSLFGLAANKDEQFF.

This clonotype was seen at least ten times. The rearrangement links TRBV7-3 to TRBJ2-1; TRBD1 is a possible D gene (6 bases). The CDR3 spans 17 residues. CDR1 SGHTA and CDR2 FQGTGA come from the germline V gene. V was shortened by 1 base and J by 4 bases, with 17 bases between the two germline ends. The CDR3 region is CASSLNPAQGSYNEQFF. The CDR3 nucleotides are TGTGCCAGCAGCTTAAATCCCGCGCAGGGGTCTTACAATGAGCAGTTCTTC.

This clonotype was detected only a few times. The chain links TRBV10-3 to TRBJ1-1, with D perhaps matching TRBD1 (5 bases). The CDR3 totals 11 residues. Trimming left V 8 bases short and J 6 bases short, with 10 bases between. In germline, CDR1 is ENHRY, CDR2 SYGVKD. The CDR3 nucleotides read TGTGCCATCGGTAGGGACGCTGAAGCTTTCTTT. This translates into CAIGRDAEAFF.

This chain connects TRBV10-2 to TRBJ2-7; 9 nucleotides agree with TRBD1. This CDR3 has 13 amino acids. With 6 bases clipped from V and 3 bases from J, the junction kept 3 bases outside the gene matches. Germline lookup yields CDR1 WSHSY and CDR2 SAAADI. This chain's CDR3 is CASSETGGYEQYF. In nucleotides, the CDR3 is TGCGCCAGCAGCGAGACAGGGGGCTACGAGCAGTACTTC.

This clonotype was seen repeatedly, ten times or more. The DNA for the CDR3 is TGTGCCAGCAGCTTAAACCCTAGCAACTACGAGCAGTACTTC. Protein product: CASSLNPSNYEQYF. V usage is TRBV7-9 and J usage is TRBJ2-7, with D perhaps matching TRBD2 (5 bases). Germline CDR1 SEHNR, CDR2 FQNEAQ (reference sequence). This CDR3 is built from 14 residues. Trimming removed 2 bases at V and 3 bases at J, with 11 bases between.

The table lists this clonotype with a few counts. The rearrangement joins TRBV20-1 to TRBJ2-4; the D call may be TRBD1 or TRBD2 (5 bases each). From germline, CDR1 is DFQATT and CDR2 SNEGSKA (reference sequence). Trimming shortened V by 3 bases and J by 0 bases, and 15 bases separated the two germline ends. There are 16 residues in the CDR3. CDR3 bases: TGCAGTGCTAGTCCGGGGCTGCAAGCAGCCAAAAACATTCAGTACTTC. Protein: CSASPGLQAAKNIQYF.

Many counts were recorded for this clonotype. The rearrangement joins TRBV27 to TRBJ2-7; 9 positions agree with TRBD2. Per germline, CDR1 MNHEY and CDR2 SMNVEV (reference sequence). This CDR3 comprises 15 residues. V shed 7 bases, J shed 4 bases, and the junction held 11 bases outside the gene matches. The CDR3 loop is CASNLFAGGPYEQYF. CDR3 nucleotide sequence: TGTGCCAGCAATCTTTTCGCGGGAGGGCCGTACGAGCAGTACTTC.

At least ten counts were recorded for this clonotype. The genes are TRBV7-2 and TRBJ2-7; maybe TRBD1 (5 bases). Between the trimmed V and J ends, which lost 5 bases and 6 bases, there was a span of 11 bases. CDR3 length equals 12 residues. Germline-derived CDR1 and CDR2 are SGHTA and FQGNSA. CDR3 in amino acids: CASSLSGAEQYF. CDR3 nucleotides: TGTGCCAGCAGCCTCTCTGGGGCCGAGCAGTACTTC.

The sample holds a few counts of this clonotype. The chain employs TRBV7-2 and TRBJ1-5; D possibly corresponds to TRBD1 (5 bases). The CDR3 spans 15 residues. Trimming took 0 bases from V and 4 from J, leaving 10 bases between them. Looked up from germline, CDR1 is SGHTA and CDR2 is FQGNSA. As DNA, the CDR3 is TGTGCCAGCAGCTTAGCGGACACAACTAATCAGCCCCAGCATTTT. Translation: CASSLADTTNQPQHF.